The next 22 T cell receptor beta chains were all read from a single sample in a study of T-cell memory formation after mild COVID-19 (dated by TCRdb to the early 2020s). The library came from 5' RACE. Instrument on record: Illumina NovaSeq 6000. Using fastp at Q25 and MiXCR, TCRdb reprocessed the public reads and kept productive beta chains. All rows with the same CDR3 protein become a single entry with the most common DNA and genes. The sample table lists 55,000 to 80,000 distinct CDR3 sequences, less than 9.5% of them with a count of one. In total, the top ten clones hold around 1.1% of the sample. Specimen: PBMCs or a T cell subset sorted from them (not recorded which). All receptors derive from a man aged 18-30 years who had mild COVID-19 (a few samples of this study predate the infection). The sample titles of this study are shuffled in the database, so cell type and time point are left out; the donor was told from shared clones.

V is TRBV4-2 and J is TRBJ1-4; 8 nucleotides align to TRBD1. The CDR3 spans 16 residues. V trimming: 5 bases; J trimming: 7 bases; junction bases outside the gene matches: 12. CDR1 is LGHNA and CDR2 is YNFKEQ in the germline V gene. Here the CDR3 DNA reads TGTGCCAGCAGCTCTCCGGGACAGGCATTGGGTGAAAAACTGTTTTTT. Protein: CASSSPGQALGEKLFF.

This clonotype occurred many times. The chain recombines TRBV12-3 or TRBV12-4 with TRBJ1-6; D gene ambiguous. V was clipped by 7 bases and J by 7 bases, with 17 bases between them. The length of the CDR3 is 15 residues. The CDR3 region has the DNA TGTGCCAGCACCCCATTCGGGGAGTCGAATTCACCCCTCCACTTT. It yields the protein CASTPFGESNSPLHF.

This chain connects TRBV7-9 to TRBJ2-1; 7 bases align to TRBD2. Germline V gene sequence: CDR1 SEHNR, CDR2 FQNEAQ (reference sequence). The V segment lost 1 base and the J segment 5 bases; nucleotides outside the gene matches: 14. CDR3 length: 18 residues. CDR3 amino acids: CASSLVGPGTGGHNEQFF. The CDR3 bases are TGTGCCAGCAGCTTAGTGGGCCCTGGGACGGGAGGCCACAATGAGCAGTTCTTC.

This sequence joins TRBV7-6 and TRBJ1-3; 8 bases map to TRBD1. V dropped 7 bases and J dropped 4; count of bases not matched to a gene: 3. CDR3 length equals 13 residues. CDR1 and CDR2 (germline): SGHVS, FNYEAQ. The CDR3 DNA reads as TGTGCCAGCAAACAGGGGGGAGGAAACACCATATATTTT. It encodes CASKQGGGNTIYF.

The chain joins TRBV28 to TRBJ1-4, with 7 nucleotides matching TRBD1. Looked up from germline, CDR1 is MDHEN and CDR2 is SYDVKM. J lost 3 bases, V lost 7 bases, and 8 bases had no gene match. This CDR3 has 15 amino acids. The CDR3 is CASTLTGTANEKLFF. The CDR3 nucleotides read TGTGCCAGCACCCTAACCGGGACAGCTAATGAAAAACTGTTTTTT. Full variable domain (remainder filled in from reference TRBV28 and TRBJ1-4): DVKVTQSSRYLVKRTGEKVFLECVQDMDHENMFWYRQDPGLGLRLIYFSYDVKMKEKGDIPEGYSVSREKKERFSLILESASTNQTSMYLCASTLTGTANEKLFFGSGTQLSVL.

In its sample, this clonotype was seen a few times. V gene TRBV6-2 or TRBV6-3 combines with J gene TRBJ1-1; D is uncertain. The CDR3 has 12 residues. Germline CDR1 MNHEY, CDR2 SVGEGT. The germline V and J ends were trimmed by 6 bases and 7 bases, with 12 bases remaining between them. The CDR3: CASSRLLGEAFF. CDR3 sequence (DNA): TGTGCCAGCAGCCGCCTCTTGGGTGAAGCTTTCTTT.

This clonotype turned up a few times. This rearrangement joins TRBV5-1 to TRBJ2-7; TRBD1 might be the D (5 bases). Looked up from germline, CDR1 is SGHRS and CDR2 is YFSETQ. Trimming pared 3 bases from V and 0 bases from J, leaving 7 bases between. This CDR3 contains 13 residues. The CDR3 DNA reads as TGCGCCAGCAGCTCTCAGGGCTCCTACGAGCAGTACTTC. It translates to CASSSQGSYEQYF.

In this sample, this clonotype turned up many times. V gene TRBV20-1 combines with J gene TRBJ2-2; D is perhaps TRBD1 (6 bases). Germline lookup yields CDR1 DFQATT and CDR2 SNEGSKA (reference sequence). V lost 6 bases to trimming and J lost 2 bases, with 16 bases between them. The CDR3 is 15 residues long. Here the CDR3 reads CSASGQFLNTGELFF. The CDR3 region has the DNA TGCAGTGCAAGCGGACAGTTCCTAAACACCGGGGAGCTGTTTTTT.

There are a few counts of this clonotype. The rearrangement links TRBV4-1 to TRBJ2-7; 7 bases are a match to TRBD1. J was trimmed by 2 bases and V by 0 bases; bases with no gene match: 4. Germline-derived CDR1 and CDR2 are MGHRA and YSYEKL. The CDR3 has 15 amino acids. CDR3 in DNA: TGCGCCAGCAGCCAAGATCCCCAGGGGGCCTACGAGCAGTACTTC. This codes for CASSQDPQGAYEQYF.

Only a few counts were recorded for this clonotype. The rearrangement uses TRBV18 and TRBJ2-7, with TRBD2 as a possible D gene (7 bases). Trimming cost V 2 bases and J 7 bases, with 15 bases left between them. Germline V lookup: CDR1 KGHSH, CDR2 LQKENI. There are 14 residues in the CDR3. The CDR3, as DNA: TGTGCCAGCTCACCATCGGGGGGCTCTTGGGAGCAGTACTTC. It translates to CASSPSGGSWEQYF.

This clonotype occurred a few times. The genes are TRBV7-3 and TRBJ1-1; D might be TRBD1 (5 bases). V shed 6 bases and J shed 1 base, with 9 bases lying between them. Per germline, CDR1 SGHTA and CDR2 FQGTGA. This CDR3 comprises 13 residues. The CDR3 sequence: CASRTQGNTEAFF. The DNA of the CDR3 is TGTGCCAGCAGAACCCAGGGGAACACTGAAGCTTTCTTT.

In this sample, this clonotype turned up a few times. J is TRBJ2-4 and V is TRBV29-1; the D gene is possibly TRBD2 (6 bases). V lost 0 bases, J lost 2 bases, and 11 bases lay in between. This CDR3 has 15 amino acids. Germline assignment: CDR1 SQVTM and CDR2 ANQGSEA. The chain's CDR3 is CSVEDGRGSKNIQYF. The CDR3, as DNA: TGCAGCGTTGAAGATGGTCGGGGGTCCAAAAACATTCAGTACTTC.

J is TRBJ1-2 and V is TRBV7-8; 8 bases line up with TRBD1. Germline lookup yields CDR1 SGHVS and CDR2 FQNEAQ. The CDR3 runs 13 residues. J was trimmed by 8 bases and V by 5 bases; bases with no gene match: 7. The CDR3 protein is CASSPDRVHGYTF. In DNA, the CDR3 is TGTGCCAGCAGCCCGGACAGGGTTCACGGCTACACCTTC. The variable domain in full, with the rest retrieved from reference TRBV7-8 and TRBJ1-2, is GAGVSQSPRYKVAKRGQDVALRCDPISGHVSLFWYQQALGQGPEFLTYFQNEAQLDKSGLPSDRFFAERPEGSVSTLKIQRTQQEDSAVYLCASSPDRVHGYTFGSGTRLTVV.

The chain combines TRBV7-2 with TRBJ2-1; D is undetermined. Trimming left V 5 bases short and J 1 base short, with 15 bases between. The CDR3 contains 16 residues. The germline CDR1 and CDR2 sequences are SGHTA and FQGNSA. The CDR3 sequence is CASSQEWGRSYNEQFF. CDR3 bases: TGTGCCAGCAGCCAAGAGTGGGGTAGGTCCTACAATGAGCAGTTCTTC.

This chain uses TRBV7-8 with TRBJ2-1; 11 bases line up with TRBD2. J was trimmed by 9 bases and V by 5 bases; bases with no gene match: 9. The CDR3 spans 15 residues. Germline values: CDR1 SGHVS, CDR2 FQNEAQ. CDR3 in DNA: TGTGCCAGCAGCGTTAAACGGCTAGCGGGAGGTGAGCAGTTCTTC. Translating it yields CASSVKRLAGGEQFF.

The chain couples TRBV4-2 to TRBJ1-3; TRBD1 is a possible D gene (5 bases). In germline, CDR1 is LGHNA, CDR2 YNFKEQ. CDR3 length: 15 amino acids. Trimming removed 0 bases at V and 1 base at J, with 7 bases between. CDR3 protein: CASSQEGGSGNTIYF. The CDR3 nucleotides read TGTGCCAGCAGCCAAGAGGGGGGATCTGGAAACACCATATATTTT.

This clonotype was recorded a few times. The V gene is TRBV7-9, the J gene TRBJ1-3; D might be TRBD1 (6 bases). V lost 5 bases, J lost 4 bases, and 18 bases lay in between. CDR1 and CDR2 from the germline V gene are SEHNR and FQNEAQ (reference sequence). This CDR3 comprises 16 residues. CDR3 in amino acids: CASSPKIRTAGNTIYF. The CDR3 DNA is TGTGCCAGCAGCCCTAAGATCCGGACAGCGGGAAACACCATATATTTT.

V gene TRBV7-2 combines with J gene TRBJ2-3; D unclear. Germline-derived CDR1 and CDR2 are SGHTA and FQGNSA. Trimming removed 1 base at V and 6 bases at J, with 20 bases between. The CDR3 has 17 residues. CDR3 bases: TGTGCCAGCAGCTTAGTCGGCGTGAGATTGGTTTTTGATACGCAGTATTTT. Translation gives CASSLVGVRLVFDTQYF.

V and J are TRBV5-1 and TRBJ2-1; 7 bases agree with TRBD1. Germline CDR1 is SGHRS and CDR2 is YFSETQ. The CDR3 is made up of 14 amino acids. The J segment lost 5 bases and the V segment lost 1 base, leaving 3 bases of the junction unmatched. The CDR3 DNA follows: TGCGCCAGCAGCTTGCGGGACAGCCACAATGAGCAGTTCTTC. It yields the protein CASSLRDSHNEQFF.

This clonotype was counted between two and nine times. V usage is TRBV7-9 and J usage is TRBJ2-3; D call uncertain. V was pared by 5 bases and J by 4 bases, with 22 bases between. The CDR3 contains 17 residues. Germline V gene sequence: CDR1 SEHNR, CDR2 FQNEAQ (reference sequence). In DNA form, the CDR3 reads TGTGCCAGCAGCATACCCTCGACACCGGCCAAGGCAGATACGCAGTATTTT. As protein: CASSIPSTPAKADTQYF.

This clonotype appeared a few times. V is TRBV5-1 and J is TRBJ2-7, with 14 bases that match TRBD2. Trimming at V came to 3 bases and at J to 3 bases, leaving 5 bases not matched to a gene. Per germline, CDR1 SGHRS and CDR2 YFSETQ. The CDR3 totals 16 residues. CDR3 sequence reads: CASSSTSGGANYEQYF. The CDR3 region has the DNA TGCGCCAGCAGCTCGACTAGCGGGGGGGCAAACTACGAGCAGTACTTC.

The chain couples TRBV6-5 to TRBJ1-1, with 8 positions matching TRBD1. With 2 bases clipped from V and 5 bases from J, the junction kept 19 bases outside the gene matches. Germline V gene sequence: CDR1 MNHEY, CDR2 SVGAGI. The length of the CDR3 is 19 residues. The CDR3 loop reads CASSYQGQGFWGRGTEAFF. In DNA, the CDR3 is TGTGCCAGCAGTTACCAAGGACAGGGTTTTTGGGGAAGGGGAACTGAAGCTTTCTTT.